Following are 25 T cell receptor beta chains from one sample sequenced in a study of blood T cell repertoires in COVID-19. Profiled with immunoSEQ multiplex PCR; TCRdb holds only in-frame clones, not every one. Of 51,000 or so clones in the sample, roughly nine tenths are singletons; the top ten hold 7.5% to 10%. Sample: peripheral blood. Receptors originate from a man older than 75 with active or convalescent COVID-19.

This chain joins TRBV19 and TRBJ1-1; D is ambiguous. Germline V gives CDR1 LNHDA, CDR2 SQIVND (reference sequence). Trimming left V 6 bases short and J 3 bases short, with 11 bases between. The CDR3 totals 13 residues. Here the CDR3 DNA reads TGTGCCAGTAGCGCCTCGAGGGACACTGAAGCTTTCTTT. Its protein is CASSASRDTEAFF. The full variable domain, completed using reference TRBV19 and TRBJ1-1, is DGGITQSPKYLFRKEGQNVTLSCEQNLNHDAMYWYRQDPGQGLRLIYYSQIVNDFQKGDIAEGYSVSREKKESFPLTVTSAQKNPTAFYLCASSASRDTEAFFGQGTRLTVV.

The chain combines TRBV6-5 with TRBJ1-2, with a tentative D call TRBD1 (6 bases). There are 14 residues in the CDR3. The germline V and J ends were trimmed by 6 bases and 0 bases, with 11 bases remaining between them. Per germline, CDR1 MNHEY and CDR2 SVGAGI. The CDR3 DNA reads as TGTGCCAGCAGGGCAGGGGTCGCTAACTATGGCTACACCTTC. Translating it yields CASRAGVANYGYTF.

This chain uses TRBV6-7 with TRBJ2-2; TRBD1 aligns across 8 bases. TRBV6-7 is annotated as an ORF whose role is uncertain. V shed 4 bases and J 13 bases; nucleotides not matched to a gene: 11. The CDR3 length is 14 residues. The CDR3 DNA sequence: TGTGCCAGCAGTTGGGGGGACAGGATTGTTGGGCTGTTTTTT. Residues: CASSWGDRIVGLFF.

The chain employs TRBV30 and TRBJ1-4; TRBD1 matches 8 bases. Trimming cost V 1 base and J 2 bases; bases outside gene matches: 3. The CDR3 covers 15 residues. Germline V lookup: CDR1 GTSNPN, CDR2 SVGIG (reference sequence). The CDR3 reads CAWSAGTGTNEKLFF. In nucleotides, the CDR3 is TGTGCCTGGAGTGCCGGGACAGGTACTAATGAAAAACTGTTTTTT.

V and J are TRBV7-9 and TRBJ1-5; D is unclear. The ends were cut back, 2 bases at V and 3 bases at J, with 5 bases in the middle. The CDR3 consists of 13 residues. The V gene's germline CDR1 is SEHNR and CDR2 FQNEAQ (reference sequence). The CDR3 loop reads CASSLSLNQPQHF. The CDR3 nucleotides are TGTGCCAGCAGCTTAAGCCTCAATCAGCCCCAGCATTTT.

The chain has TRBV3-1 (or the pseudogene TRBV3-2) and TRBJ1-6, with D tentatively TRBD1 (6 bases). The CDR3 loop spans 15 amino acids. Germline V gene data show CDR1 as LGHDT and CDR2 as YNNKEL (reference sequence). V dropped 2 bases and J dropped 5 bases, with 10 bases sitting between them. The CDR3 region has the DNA TGTGCCAGCAGCCAACGGGACACTGATAATTCACCCCTCCACTTT. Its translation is CASSQRDTDNSPLHF.

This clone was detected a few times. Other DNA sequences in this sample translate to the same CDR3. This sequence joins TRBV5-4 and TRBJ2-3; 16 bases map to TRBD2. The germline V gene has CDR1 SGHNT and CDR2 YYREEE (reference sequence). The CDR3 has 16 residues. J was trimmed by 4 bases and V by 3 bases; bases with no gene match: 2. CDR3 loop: CASSSGLAGGSDTQYF. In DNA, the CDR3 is TGTGCCAGCAGCTCGGGACTAGCGGGGGGGTCAGATACGCAGTATTTT. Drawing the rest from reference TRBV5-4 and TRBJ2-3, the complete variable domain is ETGVTQSPTHLIKTRGQQVTLRCSSQSGHNTVSWYQQALGQGPQFIFQYYREEENGRGNFPPRFSGLQFPNYSSELNVNALELDDSALYLCASSSGLAGGSDTQYFGPGTRLTVL.

As DNA, the CDR3 is TGCGCCAGCAGCCAAGATTCGGCGGGGCAGCCCCAGCATTTT. This translates into CASSQDSAGQPQHF. This chain links TRBV4-1 with TRBJ1-5, with D uncertain. Germline V gene data show CDR1 as MGHRA and CDR2 as YSYEKL. Trimming pared 0 bases from V and 7 bases from J, leaving 10 bases between. This CDR3 region has 14 residues.

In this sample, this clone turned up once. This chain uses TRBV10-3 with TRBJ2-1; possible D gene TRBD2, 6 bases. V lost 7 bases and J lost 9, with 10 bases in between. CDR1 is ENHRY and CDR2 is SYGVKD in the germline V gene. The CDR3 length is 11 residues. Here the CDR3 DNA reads TGTGCCATCAATACGGGAGCTGAGCAGTTCTTC. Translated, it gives CAINTGAEQFF.

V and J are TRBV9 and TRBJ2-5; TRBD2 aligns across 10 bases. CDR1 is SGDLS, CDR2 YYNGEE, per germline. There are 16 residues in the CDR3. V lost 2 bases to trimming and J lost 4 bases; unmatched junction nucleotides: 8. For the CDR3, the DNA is TGTGCCAGCAGCGTGGGAGCGGGGGGGCCTGGAGAGACCCAGTACTTC. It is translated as CASSVGAGGPGETQYF.

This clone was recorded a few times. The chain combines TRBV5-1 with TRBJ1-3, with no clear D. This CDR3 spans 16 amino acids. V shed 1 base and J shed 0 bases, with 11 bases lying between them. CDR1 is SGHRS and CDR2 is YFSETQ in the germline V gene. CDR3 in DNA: TGCGCCAGCAGCTTGACGGGGTTCGACTCTGGAAACACCATATATTTT. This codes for CASSLTGFDSGNTIYF.

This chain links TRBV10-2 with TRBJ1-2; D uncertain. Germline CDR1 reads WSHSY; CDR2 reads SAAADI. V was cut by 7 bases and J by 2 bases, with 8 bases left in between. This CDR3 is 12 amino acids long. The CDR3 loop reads CASTSENYGYTF. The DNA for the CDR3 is TGCGCCAGCACGAGCGAAAACTATGGCTACACCTTC.

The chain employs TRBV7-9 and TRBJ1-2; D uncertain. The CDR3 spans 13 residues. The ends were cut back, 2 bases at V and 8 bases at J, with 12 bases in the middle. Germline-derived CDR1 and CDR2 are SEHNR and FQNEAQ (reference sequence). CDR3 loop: CASSLWGGSGYTF. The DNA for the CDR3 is TGTGCCAGCAGCTTATGGGGAGGGAGCGGCTACACCTTC.

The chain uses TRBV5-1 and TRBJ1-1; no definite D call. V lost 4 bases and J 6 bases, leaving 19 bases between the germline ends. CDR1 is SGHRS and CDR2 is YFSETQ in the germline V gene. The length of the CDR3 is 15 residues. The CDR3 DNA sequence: TGCGCCAGCAGCCCGAGTACGGAGGGCCAGGCTGAAGCTTTCTTT. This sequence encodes CASSPSTEGQAEAFF.

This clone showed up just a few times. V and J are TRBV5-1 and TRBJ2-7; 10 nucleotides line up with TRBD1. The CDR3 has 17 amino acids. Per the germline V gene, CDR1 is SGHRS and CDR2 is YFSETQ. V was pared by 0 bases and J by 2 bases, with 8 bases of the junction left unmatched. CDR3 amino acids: CASSLDPGQGIPYEQYF. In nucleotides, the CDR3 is TGCGCCAGCAGCTTGGATCCGGGACAGGGGATCCCCTACGAGCAGTACTTC.

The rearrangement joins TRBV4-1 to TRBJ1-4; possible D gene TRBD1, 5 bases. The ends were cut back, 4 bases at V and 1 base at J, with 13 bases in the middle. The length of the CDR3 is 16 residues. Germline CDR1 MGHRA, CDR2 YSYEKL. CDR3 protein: CASSLTPRETNEKLFF. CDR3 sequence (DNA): TGCGCCAGCAGCCTCACCCCCAGGGAAACTAATGAAAAACTGTTTTTT.

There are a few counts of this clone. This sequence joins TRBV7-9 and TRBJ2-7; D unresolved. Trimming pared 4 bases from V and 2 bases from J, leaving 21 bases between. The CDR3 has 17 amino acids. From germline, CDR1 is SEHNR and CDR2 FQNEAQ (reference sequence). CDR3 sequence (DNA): TGTGCCAGCAGCTCCTCTTCGACTGGAACGGTCACCTACGAGCAGTACTTC. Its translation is CASSSSSTGTVTYEQYF.

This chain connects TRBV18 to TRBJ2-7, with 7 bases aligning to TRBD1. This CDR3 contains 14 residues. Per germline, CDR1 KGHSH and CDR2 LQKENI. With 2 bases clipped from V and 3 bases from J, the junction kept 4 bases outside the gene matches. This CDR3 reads CASSPITGDYEQYF. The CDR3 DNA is TGTGCCAGCTCACCAATAACAGGGGACTACGAGCAGTACTTC.

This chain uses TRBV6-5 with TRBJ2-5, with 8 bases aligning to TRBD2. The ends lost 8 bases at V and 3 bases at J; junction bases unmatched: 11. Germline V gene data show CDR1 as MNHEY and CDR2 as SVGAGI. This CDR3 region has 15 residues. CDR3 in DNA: TGTGCCAGCTCCCGAGGGGTTAGCGGGAAAGAGACCCAGTACTTC. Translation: CASSRGVSGKETQYF.

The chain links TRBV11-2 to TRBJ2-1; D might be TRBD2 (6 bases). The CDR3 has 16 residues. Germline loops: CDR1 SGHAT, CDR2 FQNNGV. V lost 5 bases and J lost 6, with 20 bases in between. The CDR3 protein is CASSQNPRESVNEQFF. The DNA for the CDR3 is TGTGCCAGCAGCCAAAACCCTCGGGAGAGCGTCAATGAGCAGTTCTTC. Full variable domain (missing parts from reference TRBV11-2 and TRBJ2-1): EAGVAQSPRYKIIEKRQSVAFWCNPISGHATLYWYQQILGQGPKLLIQFQNNGVVDDSQLPKDRFSAERLKGVDSTLKIQPAKLEDSAVYLCASSQNPRESVNEQFFGPGTRLTVL.

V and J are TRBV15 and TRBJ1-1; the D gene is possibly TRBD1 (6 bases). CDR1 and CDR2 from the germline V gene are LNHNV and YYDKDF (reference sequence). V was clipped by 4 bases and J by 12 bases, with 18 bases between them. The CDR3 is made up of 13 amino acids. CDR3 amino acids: CATSKDRGSFSFF. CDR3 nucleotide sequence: TGTGCCACCAGCAAAGATAGGGGGAGCTTCTCTTTCTTT.

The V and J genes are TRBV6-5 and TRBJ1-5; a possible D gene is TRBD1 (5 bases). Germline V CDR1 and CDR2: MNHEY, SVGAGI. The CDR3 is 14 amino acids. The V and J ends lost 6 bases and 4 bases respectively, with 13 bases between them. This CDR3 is CASSRGTENQPQHF. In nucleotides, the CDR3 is TGTGCCAGCAGCCGGGGGACCGAGAATCAGCCCCAGCATTTT.

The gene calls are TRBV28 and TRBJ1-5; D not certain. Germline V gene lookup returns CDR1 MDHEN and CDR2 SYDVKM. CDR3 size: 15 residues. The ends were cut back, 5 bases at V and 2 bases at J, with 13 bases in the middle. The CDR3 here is CASSLTTLGNQPQHF. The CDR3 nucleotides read TGTGCCAGCAGTCTGACTACCCTTGGCAATCAGCCCCAGCATTTT. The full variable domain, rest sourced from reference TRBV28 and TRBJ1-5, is DVKVTQSSRYLVKRTGEKVFLECVQDMDHENMFWYRQDPGLGLRLIYFSYDVKMKEKGDIPEGYSVSREKKERFSLILESASTNQTSMYLCASSLTTLGNQPQHFGDGTRLSIL.

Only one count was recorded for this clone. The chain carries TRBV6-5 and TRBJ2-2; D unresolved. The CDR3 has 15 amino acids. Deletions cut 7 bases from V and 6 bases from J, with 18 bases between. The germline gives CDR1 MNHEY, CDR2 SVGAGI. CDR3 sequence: CASMIISIQAGELFF. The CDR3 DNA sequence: TGTGCCAGCATGATAATCAGTATTCAGGCCGGGGAGCTGTTTTTT.

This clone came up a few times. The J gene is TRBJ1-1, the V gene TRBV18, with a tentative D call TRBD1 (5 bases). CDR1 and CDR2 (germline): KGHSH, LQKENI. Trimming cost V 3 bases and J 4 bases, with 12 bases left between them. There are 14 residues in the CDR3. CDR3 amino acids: CASSPIQGGTEAFF. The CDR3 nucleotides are TGTGCCAGCTCACCTATTCAGGGAGGCACTGAAGCTTTCTTT.